What follows are 30 T cell receptor beta chains derived from one specimen sequenced in a study of OX40 agonist ivuxolimab in advanced cancers. Clones were sequenced by immunoSEQ multiplex PCR, and TCRdb holds only the in-frame ones, with some missing. The sample carries more than 90,000 clones, 84% recorded once. The specimen was CD4+ or CD8+ T cells sorted from blood, collected in a trial of the OX40 agonist ivuxolimab. The receptors were sampled from an adult with an advanced solid tumor such as melanoma, head and neck, liver or kidney cancer.

The rearrangement uses TRBV18 and TRBJ2-5; 9 bases are a match to TRBD2. The CDR3 contains 18 residues. The V segment lost 4 bases and the J segment 3 bases; nucleotides outside the gene matches: 15. Germline-derived CDR1 and CDR2 are KGHSH and LQKENI. Here the CDR3 reads CASSLRAGGPPTEETQYF. The CDR3 DNA sequence: TGTGCCAGCTCACTACGGGCGGGAGGGCCTCCGACCGAAGAGACCCAGTACTTC.

This chain connects TRBV5-1 to TRBJ1-5; D remains unclear. V gave up 4 bases and J gave up 7 bases, with 12 bases separating them. Germline V gene lookup returns CDR1 SGHRS and CDR2 YFSETQ. The CDR3 runs to 13 residues. CDR3 residues: CASSPGLRQPQHF. CDR3 in DNA: TGCGCCAGCAGCCCGGGCCTTAGGCAGCCCCAGCATTTT. The full variable domain, completed using reference TRBV5-1 and TRBJ1-5, is KAGVTQTPRYLIKTRGQQVTLSCSPISGHRSVSWYQQTPGQGLQFLFEYFSETQRNKGNFPGRFSGRQFSNSRSEMNVSTLELGDSALYLCASSPGLRQPQHFGDGTRLSIL.

With regard to this clone: A junction boundary mismatches the germline segment, possibly from a read error. V gene TRBV2 combines with J gene TRBJ1-3; D unresolved. This CDR3 is built from 16 residues. Germline lookup yields CDR1 SNHLY and CDR2 FYNNEI. CDR3: CASSEARSPSGNTIYF. CDR3 DNA sequence: TGTGCCAGCAGCGAAGCCAGGAGTCCCTCTGGAAACACCATATATTTT.

The chain employs TRBV19 and TRBJ2-7, with 7 bases aligning to TRBD1. This CDR3 contains 16 residues. J gave up 7 bases and V 5 bases, and 17 bases lay outside the gene matches. Germline V lookup: CDR1 LNHDA, CDR2 SQIVND (reference sequence). The DNA of the CDR3 is TGTGCCAGTAGTCTATCAAGTGCGAACAGGGGTCGGGAGCAGTACTTC. This sequence encodes CASSLSSANRGREQYF.

The rearrangement joins TRBV27 to TRBJ2-7; 9 nucleotides align to TRBD2. The CDR3 length is 14 residues. J was trimmed by 4 bases and V by 2 bases; bases with no gene match: 3. From germline, CDR1 is MNHEY and CDR2 SMNVEV (reference sequence). DNA for the CDR3: TGTGCCAGCAGTTTAGGAACTAGCGGGTACGAGCAGTACTTC. Amino acids: CASSLGTSGYEQYF.

The CDR3 DNA reads TGTGCCATCAGTGAGTCGAGAGGCGACCCCTCCTACGAGCAGTACTTC. As protein: CAISESRGDPSYEQYF. The chain combines TRBV10-3 with TRBJ2-5; D is unclear. Judging by the DNA end, TRBJ2-7 fits better; the J call may be wrong. The CDR3 spans 16 residues. Germline assignment: CDR1 ENHRY and CDR2 SYGVKD.

The chain uses TRBV7-2 and TRBJ2-1, with TRBD1 identical over 8 bases. Germline trimming cut 5 bases from V and 2 bases from J; bases unmatched to any gene: 5. The CDR3 sequence is 15 residues long. Germline CDR1 reads SGHTA; CDR2 reads FQGNSA. The CDR3 here is CASSPDRGTYNEQFF. In DNA, the CDR3 is TGTGCCAGCAGCCCCGACAGGGGTACCTACAATGAGCAGTTCTTC.

The CDR3 reads CASSLGQGNTDTQYF. CDR3 bases: TGTGCCAGCAGCTTGGGACAGGGTAACACAGATACGCAGTATTTT. V usage is TRBV11-2 and J usage is TRBJ2-3; 9 positions agree with TRBD1. Germline assignment: CDR1 SGHAT and CDR2 FQNNGV. The CDR3 extends over 15 amino acids. The ends lost 3 bases at V and 2 bases at J; junction bases unmatched: 3.

This clone was detected many times. The chain couples TRBV6-5 to TRBJ2-7; D unclear. Per germline, CDR1 MNHEY and CDR2 SVGAGI. There are 14 residues in the CDR3. Trimming cost V 0 bases and J 3 bases, with 9 bases left between them. The CDR3 region has the DNA TGTGCCAGCAGTTACTCGGAAGGTTACTACGAGCAGTACTTC. Protein product: CASSYSEGYYEQYF.

This clone was seen just once. V is TRBV20-1 and J is TRBJ2-7; D gene uncertain. With 0 bases removed from V and 5 bases from J, the gap between germline ends came to 5 bases. Germline CDR1 is DFQATT and CDR2 is SNEGSKA (reference sequence). The CDR3 covers 11 residues. The CDR3 sequence is CSARDLDEQYF. In nucleotides, the CDR3 is TGCAGTGCTAGAGATCTAGACGAGCAGTACTTC.

The chain carries TRBV4-1 and TRBJ1-3; 8 nucleotides line up with TRBD1. The CDR3 runs to 16 residues. Losses at the gene ends were 3 bases for V and 3 bases for J; bases not matched to a gene: 7. Germline values: CDR1 MGHRA, CDR2 YSYEKL. This chain's CDR3 is CASSHQWDRIGNTIYF. The CDR3 nucleotides are TGCGCCAGCAGCCATCAATGGGACAGGATTGGAAACACCATATATTTT.

This clone was counted a few times. The rearrangement uses TRBV28 and TRBJ2-5, with D hard to call. This CDR3 spans 14 amino acids. Germline CDR1 reads MDHEN; CDR2 reads SYDVKM. Trimming removed 2 bases at V and 5 bases at J, with 12 bases between. This chain's CDR3 is CASSLRHGVETQYF. CDR3 DNA sequence: TGTGCCAGCAGTTTAAGACATGGGGTGGAGACCCAGTACTTC.

The V call is TRBV6-6, the J call TRBJ2-7; 9 bases fit TRBD2. CDR1 and CDR2 from the germline V gene are MNHNY and SVGAGI (reference sequence). The junction had 6 bases not matched to a gene; V was cut back by 6 bases and J by 6 bases. The CDR3 extends over 13 amino acids. The CDR3 DNA follows: TGTGCCAGCAGCCAAGCAGCGGGAGGCGAGCAGTACTTC. Its translation is CASSQAAGGEQYF.

This clone was observed a handful of times. V is TRBV4-2 and J is TRBJ2-7, with D tentatively TRBD1 (6 bases). Germline loops: CDR1 LGHNA, CDR2 YNFKEQ. Deletions cut 1 base from V and 2 bases from J, with 15 bases between. This CDR3 comprises 16 residues. CDR3 amino acids: CASSQVSGTRTYEQYF. The CDR3 DNA is TGTGCCAGCAGCCAAGTCTCCGGGACACGCACCTACGAGCAGTACTTC.

The J gene is TRBJ1-5, the V gene TRBV12-5; D is uncertain. V gave up 3 bases and J gave up 1 base, with 4 bases separating them. CDR3 size: 13 residues. Germline V gene lookup returns CDR1 LGHNT and CDR2 FRNRAP. CDR3 amino acids: CASGFTSNQPQHF. DNA for the CDR3: TGTGCTAGTGGTTTTACGAGCAATCAGCCCCAGCATTTT.

The gene calls are TRBV6-1 and TRBJ2-7; the match to TRBD1 covers 9 bases. V lost 1 base to trimming and J lost 4 bases; unmatched junction nucleotides: 8. Germline V gene sequence: CDR1 MNHNS, CDR2 SASEGT. The CDR3 is made up of 16 amino acids. The CDR3 region has the DNA TGTGCCAGCAGTGAAGAAGAGGACAGGGGCGTTTACGAGCAGTACTTC. Translation gives CASSEEEDRGVYEQYF.

This clone was seen a single time. The rearrangement uses TRBV6-5 and TRBJ1-2, with 10 bases lining up with TRBD1. Trimming took 6 bases from V and 4 from J; bases not matched to a gene: 8. CDR1 is MNHEY and CDR2 is SVGAGI in the germline V gene. The CDR3 is made up of 15 amino acids. The CDR3 region has the DNA TGTGCCAGCAGGGATCGGGACAGGGGAGCCTATGGCTACACCTTC. Translated: CASRDRDRGAYGYTF.

The chain links TRBV5-1 to TRBJ2-1, with D possibly TRBD2 on 5 matching bases. The length of the CDR3 is 16 residues. Germline V gene lookup returns CDR1 SGHRS and CDR2 YFSETQ. The V gene lost 0 bases and the J gene lost 0 bases, with 10 bases spanning the gap. CDR3 protein: CASSLAPGSSYNEQFF. The CDR3 DNA reads as TGCGCCAGCAGCTTGGCCCCGGGAAGCTCCTACAATGAGCAGTTCTTC.

The rearrangement joins TRBV7-8 to TRBJ2-7; no clear D. V was shortened by 3 bases and J by 6 bases, with 9 bases between the two germline ends. Germline V CDR1 and CDR2: SGHVS, FQNEAQ. The CDR3 is 12 residues long. This CDR3 is CASSFQLGEQYF. As DNA, the CDR3 is TGTGCCAGCAGCTTCCAACTCGGCGAGCAGTACTTC. Supplemented by reference TRBV7-8 and TRBJ2-7, the full variable domain reads GAGVSQSPRYKVAKRGQDVALRCDPISGHVSLFWYQQALGQGPEFLTYFQNEAQLDKSGLPSDRFFAERPEGSVSTLKIQRTQQEDSAVYLCASSFQLGEQYFGPGTRLTVT.

The CDR3 protein is CASTGQGYTEAFF. In DNA form, the CDR3 reads TGTGCCAGCACCGGACAGGGGTATACTGAAGCTTTCTTT. The rearrangement joins TRBV2 to TRBJ1-1, with TRBD1 matching 9 bases. This CDR3 region has 13 residues. V shed 7 bases, J shed 5 bases, and the junction held 5 bases outside the gene matches. In germline, CDR1 is SNHLY, CDR2 FYNNEI.

The chain couples TRBV11-2 to TRBJ2-7; the D call may be TRBD1 or TRBD2 (5 bases each). The V gene lost 0 bases and the J gene lost 1 base, with 7 bases spanning the gap. This CDR3 is 14 amino acids long. The germline V gene encodes CDR1 SGHAT and CDR2 FQNNGV. The DNA for the CDR3 is TGTGCCAGCAGCTTAGATTGGGGGTCCTACGAGCAGTACTTC. It translates to CASSLDWGSYEQYF.

The chain is built from TRBV4-2 and TRBJ2-3, with a possible D match to TRBD2 (5 bases). The CDR3 totals 16 residues. The V and J ends lost 2 bases and 0 bases respectively, with 12 bases between them. Germline V gene data show CDR1 as LGHNA and CDR2 as YNFKEQ. The CDR3 protein is CASSQRWETSTDTQYF. Here the CDR3 DNA reads TGTGCCAGCAGCCAAAGGTGGGAGACTAGCACAGATACGCAGTATTTT.

The genes are TRBV2 and TRBJ2-2; a possible D gene is TRBD2 (6 bases). Germline CDR1 reads SNHLY; CDR2 reads FYNNEI. The CDR3 covers 17 residues. Trimming removed 0 bases at V and 4 bases at J, with 15 bases between. The CDR3 loop reads CASSEALPGASTGELFF. CDR3 nucleotides: TGTGCCAGCAGTGAAGCGCTTCCGGGAGCGAGCACCGGGGAGCTGTTTTTT.

This clone was detected only once. This sequence joins TRBV5-1 and TRBJ2-5, with a possible D match to TRBD1 (6 bases). Germline loops: CDR1 SGHRS, CDR2 YFSETQ. The CDR3 contains 13 residues. Deletions cut 4 bases from V and 7 bases from J, with 14 bases between. The CDR3: CASSLEGVGTQYF. CDR3 DNA: TGCGCCAGCAGCCTCGAGGGGGTGGGGACCCAGTACTTC.

In the case of this clone: The same CDR3 arises from other DNA sequences in this sample as well. The gene calls are TRBV6-1 and TRBJ1-2; D gene uncertain. V lost 0 bases, J lost 8 bases, and 10 bases lay in between. CDR1 and CDR2 from the germline V gene are MNHNS and SASEGT. CDR3 length: 13 residues. CDR3 region: CASSEARVGGYTF. The CDR3 coding sequence is TGTGCCAGCAGTGAAGCTAGGGTGGGCGGCTACACCTTC.

This clone was found once. The V call is TRBV19, the J call TRBJ1-1; perhaps TRBD1 as D (5 bases). The V gene lost 3 bases and the J gene lost 1 base, with 12 bases spanning the gap. CDR1 is LNHDA, CDR2 SQIVND, per germline (reference sequence). This CDR3 spans 15 amino acids. The DNA of the CDR3 is TGTGCCAGTAGTATGGCCGGGGGTGGGAACACTGAAGCTTTCTTT. Its protein product is CASSMAGGGNTEAFF.

Concerning this clone itself: The junction does not match germline at one end; this may be a read error. The chain employs TRBV2 and TRBJ1-5; possibly TRBD1 for D (5 bases). The CDR3 is 18 residues long. Per germline, CDR1 SNHLY and CDR2 FYNNEI. DNA of the CDR3: TGTACCAGCAGTGAAAGGCAAATAAGCGGGGGAAGCAATCAGCCCCAGCATTTT. It specifies CTSSERQISGGSNQPQHF.

This clone came up a few times. J is TRBJ2-7 and V is TRBV28; no reliable D call. The CDR3 is made up of 14 amino acids. The germline V gene has CDR1 MDHEN and CDR2 SYDVKM. The V end was cut by 5 bases, the J end by 4 bases, with 15 bases between. CDR3 loop: CASSGVRTVYEQYF. In DNA, the CDR3 is TGTGCCAGCAGTGGAGTTAGGACGGTGTACGAGCAGTACTTC.

This chain joins TRBV27 and TRBJ2-1; D unclear. CDR3 length: 17 residues. The germline CDR1 and CDR2 sequences are MNHEY and SMNVEV (reference sequence). V was shortened by 6 bases and J by 0 bases, with 18 bases between the two germline ends. The CDR3 loop reads CASRKYWSTSSYNEQFF. Written as DNA, the CDR3 is TGTGCCAGCAGGAAATATTGGTCCACCAGCTCCTACAATGAGCAGTTCTTC.

This sequence joins TRBV5-1 and TRBJ2-1; D is unclear. The CDR3 contains 11 residues. In germline, CDR1 is SGHRS, CDR2 YFSETQ. The V end lost 7 bases, the J end lost 6 bases, and 8 bases lay between the germline ends. The CDR3: CASSLFNEQFF. The CDR3 region has the DNA TGCGCCAGCTCTCTGTTCAATGAGCAGTTCTTC.